This T cell receptor (beta chain) was recorded in a study of T cells in localized non-small cell lung cancer. Overall study findings and caveats: Only one tumor region was sequenced, so heterogeneity remains possible. Uninvolved adjacent lung had higher T cell clonality than tumor and all other tissues.

The method was immunoSEQ multiplex PCR; TCRdb's version includes in-frame clones alone and lacks a portion of them. The data show around 83,000 clones, 60% to 85% seen once. There are 13 residues in the CDR3. Germline assignment: CDR1 SQVTM and CDR2 ANQGSEA. With 4 bases clipped from V and 3 bases from J, the junction kept 5 bases outside the gene matches. Turning to this clone: The antigen remains unidentified.

This TCR was sampled from a man between 35 and 75 years old with stage II squamous cell lung carcinoma. The material was PBMCs, obtained before any cancer treatment. V usage is TRBV29-1 and J usage is TRBJ1-1, with 7 nucleotides matching TRBD1. In DNA form, the CDR3 reads TGCAGCGTTGCCCACAGGGGCGACACTGAAGCTTTCTTT. It encodes CSVAHRGDTEAFF.